This TCR beta chain was sequenced during a study of Graves' ophthalmopathy and Graves' hyperthyroidism. Transcripts of RNA were the source for amplifying TCR beta CDR3 regions. An opening RT-PCR round employed HTBI primers and preceded a second-round multiplex PCR. TCRdb re-analysed the multiplex PCR reads in MiXCR, keeping a single row per CDR3 protein. Here the sample spans over a million distinct CDR3 sequences, about two fifths being singletons. Germline CDR1 LNHNV, CDR2 YYDKDF (reference sequence). This CDR3 has 14 amino acids. V was clipped by 4 bases and J by 2 bases, with 10 bases between them.

This TCR derives from an adult man with Graves' hyperthyroidism. The sequencing input was peripheral blood or thyroid tissue (not recorded which). V and J are TRBV15 and TRBJ2-3, with D uncertain. This CDR3 reads CATSTEITTDTQYF. The CDR3 region has the DNA TGTGCCACCAGCACGGAAATTACCACAGATACGCAGTATTTT. Looking up the rest from reference TRBV15 and TRBJ2-3 gives the full variable domain: DAMVIQNPRYQVTQFGKPVTLSCSQTLNHNVMYWYQQKSSQAPKLLFHYYDKDFNNEADTPDNFQSRRPNTSFCFLDIRSPGLGDTAMYLCATSTEITTDTQYFGPGTRLTVL.